This T cell receptor (beta chain) was captured in a study of blood T cell repertoires in COVID-19. Germline CDR1 ENHRY, CDR2 SYGVKD. CDR3 size: 12 residues. Trimming cost V 1 base and J 8 bases, with 6 bases left between them. The assay was immunoSEQ multiplex PCR, and TCRdb's table has in-frame clones only and misses some. The profile shows some 98,000 clones, 75% to 85% of them singletons. The TCR originated in a man in his 60s with acute or convalescent COVID-19. The chain joins TRBV10-3 to TRBJ2-1; no firm D call. Input material: peripheral blood. The CDR3 sequence: CAISEYQDEQFF. CDR3 nucleotides: TGTGCCATCAGTGAGTACCAGGATGAGCAGTTCTTC.